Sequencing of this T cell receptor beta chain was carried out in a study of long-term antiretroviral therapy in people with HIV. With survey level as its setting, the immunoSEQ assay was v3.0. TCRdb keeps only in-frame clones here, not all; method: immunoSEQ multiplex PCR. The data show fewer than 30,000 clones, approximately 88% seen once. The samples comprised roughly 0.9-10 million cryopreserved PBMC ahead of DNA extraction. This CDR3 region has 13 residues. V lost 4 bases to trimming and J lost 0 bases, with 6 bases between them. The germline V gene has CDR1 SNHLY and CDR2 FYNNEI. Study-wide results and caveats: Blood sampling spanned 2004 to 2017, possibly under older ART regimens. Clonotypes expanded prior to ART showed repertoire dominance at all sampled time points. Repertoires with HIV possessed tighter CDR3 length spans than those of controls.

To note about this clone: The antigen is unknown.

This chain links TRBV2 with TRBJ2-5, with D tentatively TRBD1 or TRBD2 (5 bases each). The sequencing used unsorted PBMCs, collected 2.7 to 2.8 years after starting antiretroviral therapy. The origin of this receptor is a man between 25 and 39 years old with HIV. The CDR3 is CASSAGHQETQYF. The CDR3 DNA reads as TGTGCCAGCAGTGCGGGACACCAAGAGACCCAGTACTTC.